Following are 18 T cell receptor beta chains from one sample sequenced in a study of cytomegalovirus exposure and HLA in healthy donors. This PCR relied on a set of 60 Vbeta primers and 13 Jbeta primers. Libraries were prepared by immunoSEQ multiplex PCR; TCRdb keeps only in-frame clonotypes and omits some of them. The table lists roughly 200,000 clones, approximately 9.5% of them singletons, with less than 1.5% in the top ten. Input material: PBMCs. These receptor sequences come from a woman in her twenties or thirties in good health and CMV-seropositive.

The sample holds a few counts of this clone. V gene TRBV5-6 combines with J gene TRBJ2-1; 14 bases align to TRBD2. The CDR3 is 16 amino acids. Germline V CDR1 and CDR2: SGHDT, YYEEEE. Trimming at V came to 1 base and at J to 6 bases, leaving 3 bases not matched to a gene. The CDR3 sequence is CASSLPTSGRANEQFF. The CDR3 nucleotides read TGTGCCAGCAGCTTGCCGACTAGCGGGAGGGCCAATGAGCAGTTCTTC.

The CDR3 bases are TGTGCCAGCAGCTCGTGGGACAGCCGGAACGAGCAGTACTTC. Amino acid sequence: CASSSWDSRNEQYF. The chain couples TRBV7-9 to TRBJ2-7, with TRBD1 matching over 7 bases. V shed 4 bases, J shed 5 bases, and the junction held 8 bases outside the gene matches. Germline V gene data show CDR1 as SEHNR and CDR2 as FQNEAQ (reference sequence). This CDR3 comprises 14 residues.

The sample holds a few counts of this clone. V gene TRBV9 combines with J gene TRBJ1-5; no clear D. The CDR3 loop spans 14 amino acids. The germline V gene encodes CDR1 SGDLS and CDR2 YYNGEE. V lost 0 bases, J lost 3 bases, and 7 bases lay in between. The chain's CDR3 is CASSVGGFNQPQHF. The CDR3 DNA is TGTGCCAGCAGCGTAGGCGGATTCAATCAGCCCCAGCATTTT. Using reference TRBV9 and TRBJ1-5 for the parts outside the CDR3, the full variable domain is DSGVTQTPKHLITATGQRVTLRCSPRSGDLSVYWYQQSLDQGLQFLIQYYNGEERAKGNILERFSAQQFPDLHSELNLSSLELGDSALYFCASSVGGFNQPQHFGDGTRLSIL.

This clone occurred a few times. The chain couples TRBV6-4 to TRBJ1-1; 8 bases are shared with TRBD1. The CDR3 runs to 14 residues. V lost 6 bases, J lost 4 bases, and 7 bases stayed unmatched. Germline CDR1 and CDR2: MRHNA and SNTAGT. In nucleotides, the CDR3 is TGTGCCAGCAGAGACACGGACAGGGTCACTGAAGCTTTCTTT. Translating it yields CASRDTDRVTEAFF.

This clone has more than one count but fewer than ten. The chain employs TRBV13 and TRBJ2-7; D not resolved. This CDR3 spans 13 amino acids. CDR1 and CDR2 (germline): PRHDT, FYEKMQ (reference sequence). V dropped 2 bases and J dropped 2 bases, with 7 bases sitting between them. Here the CDR3 reads CASSLYQAYEQYF. DNA of the CDR3: TGTGCCAGCAGCTTATACCAGGCCTACGAGCAGTACTTC.

The sample holds a few counts of this clone. This chain joins TRBV7-2 and TRBJ2-4, with D tentatively TRBD2 (5 bases). Trimming pared 0 bases from V and 9 bases from J, leaving 18 bases between. CDR1 is SGHTA, CDR2 FQGNSA, per germline. The CDR3 consists of 16 residues. CDR3 DNA sequence: TGTGCCAGCAGCTTAGCGGTCCCCCCTGGAGAGGGCATTCAGTACTTC. Amino acids: CASSLAVPPGEGIQYF.

The chain joins TRBV25-1 to TRBJ1-2, with D possibly being TRBD1 (6 bases). V lost 5 bases to trimming and J lost 4 bases, with 14 bases between them. Per the germline V gene, CDR1 is MGHDK and CDR2 is SYGVNS. The CDR3 has 14 residues. Written as DNA, the CDR3 is TGTGCCAGCAGTTCAAGGGGGTCCCTCTATGGCTACACCTTC. This translates into CASSSRGSLYGYTF.

This clone occurred a few times. This chain connects TRBV5-1 to TRBJ2-1; D perhaps matches TRBD2 (6 bases). The V and J ends lost 0 bases and 4 bases respectively, with 14 bases between them. The CDR3 consists of 16 residues. Germline values: CDR1 SGHRS, CDR2 YFSETQ. The CDR3 DNA follows: TGCGCCAGCAGCTTGGCCGGGACTCCCGGGTACAATGAGCAGTTCTTC. Protein: CASSLAGTPGYNEQFF.

This clone was counted only a few times. The V and J genes are TRBV5-6 and TRBJ2-5, with D possibly TRBD2 on 7 matching bases. The germline V gene encodes CDR1 SGHDT and CDR2 YYEEEE. The CDR3 extends over 15 amino acids. Trimming pared 6 bases from V and 3 bases from J, leaving 18 bases between. In nucleotides, the CDR3 is TGTGCCAGCAATGAGGGGGGGCGCGGAGAAGAGACCCAGTACTTC. Translated: CASNEGGRGEETQYF.

The chain recombines TRBV6-5 with TRBJ1-2; 7 nucleotides match TRBD1. Trimming removed 7 bases from V and 8 bases from J; junction bases left unmatched: 10. Germline lookup yields CDR1 MNHEY and CDR2 SVGAGI. The CDR3 is made up of 13 amino acids. Here the CDR3 reads CASKPGQSRGYTF. The CDR3 DNA follows: TGTGCCAGCAAACCGGGACAGAGCAGGGGCTACACCTTC.

This clone has only a few counts. The J gene is TRBJ1-5, the V gene TRBV2; D ambiguous. The V end was cut by 7 bases, the J end by 6 bases, with 19 bases between. Germline loops: CDR1 SNHLY, CDR2 FYNNEI. CDR3 length: 15 residues. CDR3 nucleotide sequence: TGTGCCAGCAAGCAGGAGGCTCTGGGAGCTCAGCCCCAGCATTTT. The encoded protein is CASKQEALGAQPQHF.

This clone was seen only a few times. This CDR3 is CASSFWTWGYGYTF. CDR3 bases: TGTGCCAGCAGCTTCTGGACTTGGGGCTATGGCTACACCTTC. The rearrangement uses TRBV5-6 and TRBJ1-2; no firm D call. Trimming took off 2 bases at V and 4 bases at J, with 12 bases between the two ends. The CDR3 extends over 14 amino acids. In germline, CDR1 is SGHDT, CDR2 YYEEEE.

This chain links TRBV5-6 with TRBJ2-7; 9 bases map to TRBD1. Trimming removed 4 bases from V and 2 bases from J; junction bases left unmatched: 7. Germline lookup yields CDR1 SGHDT and CDR2 YYEEEE. CDR3 length: 15 residues. CDR3: CASSSGDREAYEQYF. The CDR3 nucleotides read TGTGCCAGCAGCAGCGGGGACAGGGAGGCCTACGAGCAGTACTTC.

V and J are TRBV5-6 and TRBJ1-1; D not certain. The germline CDR1 and CDR2 sequences are SGHDT and YYEEEE. This CDR3 contains 14 residues. V was trimmed by 5 bases and J by 1 base, leaving 12 bases between them. This chain's CDR3 is CASRLIEWNTEAFF. CDR3 in DNA: TGTGCCAGCAGACTCATTGAATGGAACACTGAAGCTTTCTTT.

The gene calls are TRBV2 and TRBJ1-2, with D possibly being TRBD1 (5 bases). Germline CDR1 SNHLY, CDR2 FYNNEI. CDR3 length: 14 residues. The germline V and J ends were trimmed by 8 bases and 0 bases, with 13 bases remaining between them. The CDR3 DNA is TGTGCCAGCGGCGAACAGGTCCCTAACTATGGCTACACCTTC. This encodes CASGEQVPNYGYTF.

Here the CDR3 reads CASSGLAGVGEQYF. For the CDR3, the DNA is TGTGCCAGCAGTGGACTAGCGGGAGTTGGCGAGCAGTACTTC. The chain couples TRBV2 to TRBJ2-7, with 12 nucleotides matching TRBD2. The ends lost 4 bases at V and 6 bases at J; junction bases unmatched: 4. The germline gives CDR1 SNHLY, CDR2 FYNNEI. CDR3 length equals 14 residues.

This chain links TRBV10-3 with TRBJ2-3, with 7 bases aligning to TRBD1. CDR1 and CDR2 from the germline V gene are ENHRY and SYGVKD. V dropped 6 bases and J dropped 1; count of bases not matched to a gene: 4. The CDR3 extends over 14 amino acids. The CDR3 region is CAISPTGGTDTQYF. The DNA of the CDR3 is TGTGCCATCAGCCCTACAGGGGGCACAGATACGCAGTATTTT.

With respect to this clone: Because the CDR3 is missing its conserved closing phenylalanine or tryptophan, this is likely a read error. The chain links TRBV4-1 to TRBJ1-4; TRBD1 might be the D (5 bases). Germline CDR1 and CDR2: MGHRA and YSYEKL. The ends were cut back, 4 bases at V and 5 bases at J, with 14 bases in the middle. The CDR3 is made up of 15 amino acids. The CDR3 coding sequence is TGCGCCAGCAGCCCCCGGGACGGAGGGAATGAAAAACTGTTTCTT. This translates into CASSPRDGGNEKLFL.